This T cell receptor beta chain was observed in a study of shared clonotypes between healthy human individuals. Broader study findings: The study drew on few donors, limiting represented genetic and exposure-history diversity. Only blood underwent sampling, and tissue repertoires likely differ.

Original processing notes: Junction-only sequences without quality scores came from ImmunoSEQ, so filtering differed. Profiling relied on immunoSEQ multiplex PCR, and the TCRdb table lists in-frame clones only, not all of them. Clone size and the V and J calls come from that table; the DNA yielded D and trimming. The sample comprises fewer than 600,000 clones, around 74% of which are singletons, and roughly 13% rests with the top ten. Looked up from germline, CDR1 is SGHRS and CDR2 is YFSETQ. The CDR3 covers 16 residues. Recent acute infections and vaccinations were absent in the healthy HIV-negative adult donors. With regard to this clone: Its antigen is unknown.

The material sequenced was PBMCs. The chain links TRBV5-1 to TRBJ2-5; TRBD2 agrees at 8 bases. Matching the DNA end better, TRBJ2-7 makes the J call doubtful. The receptor was isolated from a woman aged 40 to 55 in good health. Some clones in this sample may be carry-over from other donors' samples. The CDR3 DNA reads TGCGCCAGCAGCTTGTCGGGCGGGAGGACCGCCTACGAGCAGTACTTC. This translates into CASSLSGGRTAYEQYF.